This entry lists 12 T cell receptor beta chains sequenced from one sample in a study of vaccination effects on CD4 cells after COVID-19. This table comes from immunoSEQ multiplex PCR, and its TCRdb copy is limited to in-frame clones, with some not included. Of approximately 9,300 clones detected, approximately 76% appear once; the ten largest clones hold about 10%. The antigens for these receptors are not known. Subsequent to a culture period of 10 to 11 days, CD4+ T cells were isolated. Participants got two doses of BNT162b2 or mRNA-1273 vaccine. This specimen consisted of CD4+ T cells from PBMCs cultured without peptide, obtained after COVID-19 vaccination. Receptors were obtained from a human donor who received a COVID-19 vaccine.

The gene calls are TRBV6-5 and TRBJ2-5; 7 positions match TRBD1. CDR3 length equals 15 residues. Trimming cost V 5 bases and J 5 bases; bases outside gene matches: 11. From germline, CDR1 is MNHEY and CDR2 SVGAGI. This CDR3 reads CASSPPGQRGETQYF. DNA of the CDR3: TGTGCCAGCAGTCCTCCGGGACAGAGAGGGGAGACCCAGTACTTC.

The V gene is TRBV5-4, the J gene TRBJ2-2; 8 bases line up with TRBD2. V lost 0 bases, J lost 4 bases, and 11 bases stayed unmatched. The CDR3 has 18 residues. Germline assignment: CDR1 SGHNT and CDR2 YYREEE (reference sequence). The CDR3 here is CASSLVGQRESATGELFF. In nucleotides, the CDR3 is TGTGCCAGCAGCTTGGTCGGTCAGCGGGAGAGTGCCACCGGGGAGCTGTTTTTT.

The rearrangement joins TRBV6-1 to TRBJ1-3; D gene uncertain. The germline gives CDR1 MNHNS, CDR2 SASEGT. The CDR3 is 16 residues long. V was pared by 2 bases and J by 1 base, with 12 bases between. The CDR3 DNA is TGTGCCAGCAGTGAACATCAGGCCTCTTCTGGAAACACCATATATTTT. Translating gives CASSEHQASSGNTIYF.

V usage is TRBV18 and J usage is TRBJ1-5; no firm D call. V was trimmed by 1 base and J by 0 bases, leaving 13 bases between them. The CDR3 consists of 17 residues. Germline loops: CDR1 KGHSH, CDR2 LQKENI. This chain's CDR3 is CASSPRPPKNSNQPQHF. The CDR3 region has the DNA TGTGCCAGCTCACCACGGCCCCCCAAGAATAGCAATCAGCCCCAGCATTTT.

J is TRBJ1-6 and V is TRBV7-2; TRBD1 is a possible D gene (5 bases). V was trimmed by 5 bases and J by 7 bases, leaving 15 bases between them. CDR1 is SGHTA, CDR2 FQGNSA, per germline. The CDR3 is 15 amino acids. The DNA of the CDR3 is TGTGCCAGCAGCCAGGGCATAGGGTCCAATTCACCCCTCCACTTT. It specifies CASSQGIGSNSPLHF. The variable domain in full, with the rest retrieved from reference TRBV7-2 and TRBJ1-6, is GAGVSQSPSNKVTEKGKDVELRCDPISGHTALYWYRQSLGQGLEFLIYFQGNSAPDKSGLPSDRFSAERTGGSVSTLTIQRTQQEDSAVYLCASSQGIGSNSPLHFGNGTRLTVT.

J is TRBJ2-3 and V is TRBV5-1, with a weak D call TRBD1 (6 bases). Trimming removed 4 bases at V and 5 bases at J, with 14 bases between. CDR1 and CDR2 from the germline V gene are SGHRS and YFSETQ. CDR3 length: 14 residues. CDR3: CASSLTGNGDTQYF. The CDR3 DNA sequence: TGCGCCAGCAGCCTAACAGGGAATGGAGATACGCAGTATTTT.

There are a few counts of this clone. CDR3 protein: CASSPATPLRGGYGYTF. The CDR3 DNA is TGTGCCAGCTCACCCGCCACTCCACTTAGGGGAGGCTATGGCTACACCTTC. The chain recombines TRBV18 with TRBJ1-2; possible D gene TRBD1, 5 bases. V was clipped by 3 bases and J by 4 bases, with 21 bases between them. The CDR3 runs to 17 residues. The germline CDR1 and CDR2 sequences are KGHSH and LQKENI.

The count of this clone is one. CDR3 DNA sequence: TGTGCCAGCAGCTTAGGTGGGGGTTTTAACTATGGCTACACCTTC. It codes for CASSLGGGFNYGYTF. The V gene is TRBV7-9, the J gene TRBJ1-2, with a possible D match to TRBD1 (5 bases). CDR1 and CDR2 from the germline V gene are SEHNR and FQNEAQ (reference sequence). The CDR3 is 15 amino acids. Deletions cut 1 base from V and 1 base from J, with 10 bases between.

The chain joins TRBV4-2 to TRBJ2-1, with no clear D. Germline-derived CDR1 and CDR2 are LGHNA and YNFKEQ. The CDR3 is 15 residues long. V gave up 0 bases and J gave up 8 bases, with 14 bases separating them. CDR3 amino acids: CASSQDIAASDEQFF. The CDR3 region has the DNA TGTGCCAGCAGCCAAGATATTGCAGCATCGGATGAGCAGTTCTTC.

CDR3 sequence reads: CASSQGFNGGGESHEQYF. CDR3 DNA sequence: TGTGCCAGCAGCCAAGGGTTCAACGGGGGGGGCGAATCCCACGAGCAGTACTTC. The chain is built from TRBV4-2 and TRBJ2-7; 8 bases map to TRBD2. The CDR3 has 18 amino acids. J lost 5 bases, V lost 1 base, and 16 bases had no gene match. Germline V gene sequence: CDR1 LGHNA, CDR2 YNFKEQ.

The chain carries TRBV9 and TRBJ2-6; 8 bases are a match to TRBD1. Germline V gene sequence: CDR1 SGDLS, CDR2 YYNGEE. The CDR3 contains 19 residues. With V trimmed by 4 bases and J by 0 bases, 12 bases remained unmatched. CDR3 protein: CASSPSRIRGLSGANVLTF. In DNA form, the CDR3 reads TGTGCCAGCAGCCCCTCCAGAATCAGGGGGCTCTCTGGGGCCAACGTCCTGACTTTC.

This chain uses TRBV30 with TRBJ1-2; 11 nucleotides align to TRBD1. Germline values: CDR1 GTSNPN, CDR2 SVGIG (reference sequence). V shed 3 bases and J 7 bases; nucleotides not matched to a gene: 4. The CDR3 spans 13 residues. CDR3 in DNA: TGTGCCTGGAGAGGACAGGGGGCGTTTGGCTACACCTTC. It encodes CAWRGQGAFGYTF. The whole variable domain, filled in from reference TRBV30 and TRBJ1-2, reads SQTIHQWPATLVQPVGSPLSLECTVEGTSNPNLYWYRQAAGRGLQLLFYSVGIGQISSEVPQNLSASRPQDRQFILSSKKLLLSDSGFYLCAWRGQGAFGYTFGSGTRLTVV.